The present T cell receptor (beta chain) was sequenced within a study of blood T cell repertoires in COVID-19. On the study more broadly: The cDNA or gDNA used as material had been derived from T cells, B-cell-depleted T cells, or PBMCs.

Germline lookup yields CDR1 MNHEY and CDR2 SMNVEV (reference sequence). This CDR3 is built from 14 residues. V was pared by 5 bases and J by 4 bases, with 11 bases between. Assay used: immunoSEQ multiplex PCR; TCRdb lists only in-frame clones, some missing. The data contain around 230,000 clones, approximately 80% of them seen just once; the ten biggest clones take up 15%. Sequenced material: PBMCs or T cells enriched from blood (not recorded which). The rearrangement uses TRBV27 and TRBJ1-4; D possibly corresponds to TRBD1 (6 bases). This TCR was recovered from a man between 35 and 55 years old who had recovered from COVID-19. The CDR3 sequence is CASSPQGINEKLFF. The CDR3 bases are TGTGCCAGCAGTCCCCAGGGGATTAATGAAAAACTGTTTTTT.